These 32 T cell receptor beta chains share one sample of origin, sequenced in a study of blood T cell repertoires in COVID-19. Assay: immunoSEQ multiplex PCR; the TCRdb copy retains only in-frame clones and omits some. The sample lists about 74,000 clones, about 92% occurring once. Sample: peripheral blood. These TCRs come from a man aged 50 to 60 with acute or convalescent COVID-19.

This chain connects TRBV28 to TRBJ2-7; D is perhaps TRBD1 (6 bases). CDR1 is MDHEN and CDR2 is SYDVKM in the germline V gene. Trimming took off 5 bases at V and 1 base at J, with 6 bases between the two ends. This CDR3 region has 12 residues. Here the CDR3 reads CASSQGSYEQYF. The DNA for the CDR3 is TGTGCCAGCAGTCAGGGGTCCTACGAGCAGTACTTC.

This clone was counted between two and nine times. The rearrangement joins TRBV24-1 to TRBJ2-1; 9 positions agree with TRBD2. V was pared by 4 bases and J by 4 bases, with 7 bases of the junction left unmatched. The CDR3 contains 16 residues. Germline V lookup: CDR1 KGHDR, CDR2 SFDVKD. CDR3: CATSELAGEHYNEQFF. The CDR3 bases are TGTGCCACCAGTGAGTTAGCGGGGGAGCATTACAATGAGCAGTTCTTC.

This rearrangement joins TRBV20-1 to TRBJ1-1; D is possibly TRBD1 (5 bases). This CDR3 is 13 amino acids long. V shed 3 bases and J shed 4 bases, with 12 bases lying between them. Germline V gene data show CDR1 as DFQATT and CDR2 as SNEGSKA (reference sequence). The CDR3 sequence: CSASGGRGTEAFF. The CDR3 nucleotides read TGCAGTGCTAGTGGGGGTAGGGGCACTGAAGCTTTCTTT.

This chain links TRBV5-5 with TRBJ2-7, with 7 positions matching TRBD2. CDR1 and CDR2 (germline): SGHKS, YYEKEE (reference sequence). The trim removed 1 base at V and 2 bases at J, leaving 9 bases unmatched. This CDR3 is built from 16 residues. The CDR3 protein is CASSLRAASGPYEQYF. CDR3 coding DNA: TGTGCCAGCAGCTTGAGGGCGGCTAGCGGACCCTACGAGCAGTACTTC.

The rearrangement links TRBV9 to TRBJ2-3, with 8 bases matching TRBD2. The CDR3 has 16 amino acids. Germline V lookup: CDR1 SGDLS, CDR2 YYNGEE. V lost 1 base to trimming and J lost 3 bases; unmatched junction nucleotides: 7. For the CDR3, the DNA is TGTGCCAGCAGCGTATCCGGGGGGGAAGGGACAGATACGCAGTATTTT. It specifies CASSVSGGEGTDTQYF.

This chain connects TRBV20-1 to TRBJ2-3, with a weak D call TRBD1 (5 bases). Germline lookup yields CDR1 DFQATT and CDR2 SNEGSKA (reference sequence). The CDR3 covers 11 residues. V lost 4 bases, J lost 6 bases, and 8 bases lay in between. The CDR3 sequence is CSAKGYDTQYF. As DNA, the CDR3 is TGCAGTGCTAAGGGGTATGATACGCAGTATTTT.

This chain connects TRBV28 to TRBJ2-7; D might be TRBD1 (6 bases). This CDR3 is 19 amino acids long. V gave up 6 bases and J gave up 6 bases, with 33 bases separating them. From germline, CDR1 is MDHEN and CDR2 SYDVKM. The CDR3 region is CASSSSRRSSQGSSFEQYF. In DNA, the CDR3 is TGTGCCAGCAGCTCGAGCCGTCGGTCTTCACAGGGTAGCTCTTTCGAGCAGTACTTC.

The chain joins TRBV6-5 to TRBJ2-3; 10 bases align to TRBD2. The germline CDR1 and CDR2 sequences are MNHEY and SVGAGI. The junction had 5 bases not matched to a gene; V was cut back by 8 bases and J by 3 bases. The CDR3 is 14 amino acids. The CDR3 region is CASAGTSETDTQYF. CDR3 DNA sequence: TGTGCCAGCGCCGGGACTAGCGAAACAGATACGCAGTATTTT.

This chain links TRBV5-1 with TRBJ1-1; 7 bases align to TRBD1. V shed 5 bases, J shed 1 base, and the junction held 8 bases outside the gene matches. Germline V gene sequence: CDR1 SGHRS, CDR2 YFSETQ. The CDR3 is 15 residues long. CDR3 DNA sequence: TGCGCCAGCAGTCGCGAGACAGGGACGAACACTGAAGCTTTCTTT. Translated, it gives CASSRETGTNTEAFF.

The sample holds one count of this clone. The rearrangement joins TRBV30 to TRBJ1-5; no definite D call. With 2 bases removed from V and 6 bases from J, the gap between germline ends came to 11 bases. This CDR3 has 13 amino acids. CDR1 is GTSNPN, CDR2 SVGIG, per germline (reference sequence). CDR3 sequence: CAWSSHSGQPQHF. CDR3 DNA: TGTGCCTGGAGTTCTCATTCGGGTCAGCCCCAGCATTTT.

The chain has TRBV4-1 and TRBJ2-4; 9 bases line up with TRBD1. Germline V CDR1 and CDR2: MGHRA, YSYEKL. V shed 0 bases and J 8 bases; nucleotides not matched to a gene: 8. The length of the CDR3 is 16 residues. This CDR3 is CASSQDGQGRWDIQYF. The CDR3 nucleotides are TGCGCCAGCAGCCAAGATGGACAGGGGCGATGGGACATTCAGTACTTC.

This chain links TRBV5-1 with TRBJ1-2, with D maybe TRBD1 (5 bases). V shed 4 bases and J shed 3 bases, with 16 bases lying between them. This CDR3 comprises 15 residues. CDR1 is SGHRS and CDR2 is YFSETQ in the germline V gene. DNA for the CDR3: TGCGCCAGCAGCAACCCCAGGGAGGATCACTATGGCTACACCTTC. This codes for CASSNPREDHYGYTF.

The CDR3 sequence: CASSGLNQPQHF. The CDR3, as DNA: TGTGCCAGCAGCGGTTTAAATCAGCCCCAGCATTTT. The V and J genes are TRBV25-1 and TRBJ1-5; no definite D call. Germline assignment: CDR1 MGHDK and CDR2 SYGVNS. The CDR3 loop spans 12 amino acids. Deletions cut 6 bases from V and 4 bases from J, with 7 bases between.

The J gene is TRBJ1-1, the V gene TRBV18; 9 bases agree with TRBD1. The CDR3 consists of 14 residues. V lost 3 bases to trimming and J lost 6 bases; unmatched junction nucleotides: 5. CDR1 and CDR2 (germline): KGHSH, LQKENI. In DNA, the CDR3 is TGTGCCAGCTCACCGGGACAGGGCGAGGCTGAAGCTTTCTTT. Amino acid sequence: CASSPGQGEAEAFF. The variable domain in full, completed from reference TRBV18 and TRBJ1-1, reads NAGVMQNPRHLVRRRGQEARLRCSPMKGHSHVYWYRQLPEEGLKFMVYLQKENIIDESGMPKERFSAEFPKEGPSILRIQQVVRGDSAAYFCASSPGQGEAEAFFGQGTRLTVV.

This clone has a handful of counts. The chain links TRBV18 to TRBJ2-5; 10 bases match TRBD2. The CDR3 loop spans 17 amino acids. V was clipped by 1 base and J by 0 bases; unmatched bases: 5. Germline V gene lookup returns CDR1 KGHSH and CDR2 LQKENI. CDR3 region: CASSPRWTSGYQETQYF. The CDR3 DNA is TGTGCCAGCTCACCACGATGGACTAGCGGTTACCAAGAGACCCAGTACTTC.

The chain links TRBV3-1 (or the pseudogene TRBV3-2) to TRBJ2-3, with 9 bases that match TRBD2. This CDR3 comprises 15 residues. The ends lost 1 base at V and 7 bases at J; junction bases unmatched: 6. Germline lookup yields CDR1 LGHDT and CDR2 YNNKEL (reference sequence). The CDR3 region has the DNA TGTGCCAGCAGCCAAGCAGCGGGGGGTGGAAATACGCAGTATTTT. Translation: CASSQAAGGGNTQYF.

V usage is TRBV19 and J usage is TRBJ2-3; no clear D gene. The ends were cut back, 5 bases at V and 2 bases at J, with 17 bases in the middle. Per the germline V gene, CDR1 is LNHDA and CDR2 is SQIVND (reference sequence). This CDR3 has 16 amino acids. The CDR3 loop is CASSYTDPLSTDTQYF. The CDR3 coding sequence is TGTGCCAGTAGTTATACCGATCCACTCTCCACAGATACGCAGTATTTT.

This chain uses TRBV6-5 with TRBJ1-1, with 7 bases fitting TRBD1. CDR3 size: 14 residues. With 6 bases clipped from V and 3 bases from J, the junction kept 7 bases outside the gene matches. Germline loops: CDR1 MNHEY, CDR2 SVGAGI. The CDR3 nucleotides read TGTGCCAGCAGAGACAGGGTGGGTGACACTGAAGCTTTCTTT. This codes for CASRDRVGDTEAFF.

This chain joins TRBV28 and TRBJ1-5; D unclear. Germline V gene sequence: CDR1 MDHEN, CDR2 SYDVKM. CDR3 size: 15 residues. V dropped 3 bases and J dropped 2 bases, with 11 bases sitting between them. CDR3 residues: CASSLGSMGNQPQHF. The CDR3 bases are TGTGCCAGCAGTTTGGGCTCGATGGGCAATCAGCCCCAGCATTTT.

The chain recombines TRBV29-1 with TRBJ2-7, with D tentatively TRBD1 (5 bases). Per germline, CDR1 SQVTM and CDR2 ANQGSEA. The CDR3 length is 14 residues. Trimming shortened V by 4 bases and J by 0 bases, and 13 bases separated the two germline ends. This CDR3 reads CSVASQGISYEQYF. In nucleotides, the CDR3 is TGCAGCGTTGCAAGTCAGGGAATCTCCTACGAGCAGTACTTC.

The chain recombines TRBV2 with TRBJ1-5, with 12 bases fitting TRBD1. The CDR3 has 17 amino acids. With V trimmed by 6 bases and J by 1 base, 7 bases remained unmatched. CDR1 and CDR2 from the germline V gene are SNHLY and FYNNEI. In nucleotides, the CDR3 is TGTGCCAGCAGCAGGGACAGGGGGCGTCGGAGCAATCAGCCCCAGCATTTT. Translated, it gives CASSRDRGRRSNQPQHF.

V usage is TRBV19 and J usage is TRBJ1-5; a possible D gene is TRBD1 (6 bases). The CDR3 extends over 15 amino acids. The germline CDR1 and CDR2 sequences are LNHDA and SQIVND (reference sequence). The V end was cut by 7 bases, the J end by 3 bases, with 16 bases between. CDR3 DNA: TGTGCCAGTACCAGAAGGGGGGGCATCAATCAGCCCCAGCATTTT. This gives the protein CASTRRGGINQPQHF.

CDR3 nucleotides: TGTGCCAGCAGCGCATACGAAGCCCCACTCATGAACACTGAAGCTTTCTTT. This encodes CASSAYEAPLMNTEAFF. The V and J genes are TRBV9 and TRBJ1-1; D is undetermined. The germline V and J ends were trimmed by 3 bases and 0 bases, with 18 bases remaining between them. Germline CDR1 reads SGDLS; CDR2 reads YYNGEE. The CDR3 is made up of 17 amino acids.

V usage is TRBV4-3 and J usage is TRBJ2-4, with TRBD2 matching 11 bases. Germline V CDR1 and CDR2: LGHNA, YSLEER. V was clipped by 0 bases and J by 1 base; unmatched bases: 5. This CDR3 contains 18 residues. The CDR3 DNA follows: TGCGCCAGCAGCCAAGAGGGGGCTAGCGGGGGGGCCAAAAACATTCAGTACTTC. Translation gives CASSQEGASGGAKNIQYF.

The V and J genes are TRBV7-9 and TRBJ2-1; D uncertain. The ends were cut back, 4 bases at V and 0 bases at J, with 13 bases in the middle. CDR3 length: 16 residues. Germline V lookup: CDR1 SEHNR, CDR2 FQNEAQ (reference sequence). The CDR3 DNA is TGTGCCAGCAGCTCCCCTGTTGGGCGCTCCTACAATGAGCAGTTCTTC. Translated, it gives CASSSPVGRSYNEQFF.

The chain carries TRBV19 and TRBJ1-1; D remains ambiguous. The CDR3 is 14 amino acids. Germline V gene sequence: CDR1 LNHDA, CDR2 SQIVND (reference sequence). Trimming took off 5 bases at V and 3 bases at J, with 13 bases between the two ends. The CDR3 sequence: CASSYWAGHTEAFF. The CDR3 coding sequence is TGTGCCAGTAGTTATTGGGCAGGTCACACTGAAGCTTTCTTT.

The chain links TRBV1 to TRBJ2-7; the table names TRBD2, a call not compared with the DNA. TRBV1 is classified as a pseudogene. This CDR3 spans 14 amino acids. The CDR3 region is CTSSAGLAFYEQYV. Written as DNA, the CDR3 is TGCACCAGCAGCGCGGGACTAGCGTTCTACGAGCAGTACGTC.

The chain uses TRBV27 and TRBJ1-2; 9 bases agree with TRBD1. The trim removed 5 bases at V and 6 bases at J, leaving 7 bases unmatched. The CDR3 runs to 14 residues. Germline V gene lookup returns CDR1 MNHEY and CDR2 SMNVEV (reference sequence). The CDR3, as DNA: TGTGCCAGCAGTGAGAACAGGGGGCGGGATGGCTACACCTTC. Protein: CASSENRGRDGYTF.

There are a few counts of this clone. This sequence joins TRBV9 and TRBJ1-2; the match to TRBD1 covers 7 bases. The V segment lost 3 bases and the J segment 1 base; nucleotides outside the gene matches: 12. The CDR3 sequence is 17 residues long. Germline V gene data show CDR1 as SGDLS and CDR2 as YYNGEE. The CDR3 region has the DNA TGTGCCAGCAGCGGAACAGGGGAGCGGGCTGATAACTATGGCTACACCTTC. Protein sequence: CASSGTGERADNYGYTF.

The genes are TRBV6-6 and TRBJ1-5; TRBD1 matches at 11 bases. Looked up from germline, CDR1 is MNHNY and CDR2 is SVGAGI (reference sequence). J was trimmed by 0 bases and V by 8 bases; bases with no gene match: 9. The CDR3 contains 17 residues. This CDR3 is CASGRGTGGSSNQPQHF. The CDR3 DNA reads as TGTGCCAGCGGTCGCGGGACAGGGGGAAGTAGCAATCAGCCCCAGCATTTT.

In DNA, the CDR3 is TGTGCCAGCAGCTCAGGGGGCTCGATTCCCGGGGAGCTGTTTTTT. Protein sequence: CASSSGGSIPGELFF. This chain joins TRBV5-4 and TRBJ2-2; TRBD1 matches 8 bases. V dropped 3 bases and J dropped 6; count of bases not matched to a gene: 7. This CDR3 is 15 amino acids long. Germline assignment: CDR1 SGHNT and CDR2 YYREEE (reference sequence).

V usage is TRBV15 and J usage is TRBJ1-5; D perhaps matches TRBD1 (6 bases). This CDR3 contains 15 residues. V was cut by 3 bases and J by 5 bases, with 14 bases left in between. Germline loops: CDR1 LNHNV, CDR2 YYDKDF (reference sequence). The CDR3 nucleotides are TGTGCCACCAGCAGGCGGCAGGGGCTCGATCAGCCCCAGCATTTT. This translates into CATSRRQGLDQPQHF. The full variable domain, its missing parts supplied by reference TRBV15 and TRBJ1-5, is DAMVIQNPRYQVTQFGKPVTLSCSQTLNHNVMYWYQQKSSQAPKLLFHYYDKDFNNEADTPDNFQSRRPNTSFCFLDIRSPGLGDTAMYLCATSRRQGLDQPQHFGDGTRLSIL.